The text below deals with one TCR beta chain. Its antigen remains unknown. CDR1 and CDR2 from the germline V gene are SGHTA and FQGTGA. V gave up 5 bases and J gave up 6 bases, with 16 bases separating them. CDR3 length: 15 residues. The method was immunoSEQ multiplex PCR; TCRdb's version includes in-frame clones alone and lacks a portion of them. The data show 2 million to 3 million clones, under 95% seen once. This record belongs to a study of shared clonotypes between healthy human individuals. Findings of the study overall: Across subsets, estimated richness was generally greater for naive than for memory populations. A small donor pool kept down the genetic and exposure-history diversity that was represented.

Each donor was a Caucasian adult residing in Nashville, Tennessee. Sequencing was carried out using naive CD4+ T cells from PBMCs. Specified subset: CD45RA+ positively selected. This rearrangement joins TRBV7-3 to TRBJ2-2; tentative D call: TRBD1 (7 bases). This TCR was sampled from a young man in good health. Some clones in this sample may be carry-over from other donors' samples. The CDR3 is CASSRQGGFAGELFF. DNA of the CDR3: TGTGCCAGCAGCCGACAGGGAGGTTTTGCCGGGGAGCTGTTTTTT.